This TCR beta chain was recorded in a study of T cell responses to AZD1222 COVID-19 vaccine. Points from the study as a whole: Repertoires were obtained solely post-peak T cell response. With dominance at 160-218 and 743-854, vaccine-associated CD4 TCRs spanned spike. Spike-specific TCR depth and breadth grew after two AZD1222 doses.

A note on this clone: The antigen remains unidentified.

Here immunoSEQ multiplex PCR was the method, and the copy in TCRdb shows in-frame clones only, minus some. The sample consists of 75,000 to 95,000 clones, around 92% of them appearing once. Material: peripheral blood, obtained on day 0 of MenACWY control vaccination. The sequence came from an adult in good health.

The CDR3, as DNA: TGTGCCAGCAGCGAAGGACAGGGAGGGGACTATGGCTACACCTTC. Protein sequence: CASSEGQGGDYGYTF. The chain is built from TRBV21-1 and TRBJ1-2. TRBV21-1 is described as a pseudogene. This CDR3 contains 15 residues.